The present TCR beta chain was sequenced within a study of early T cells in non-severe SARS-CoV-2 infection listed by TCRdb under 2021. With respect to the entire study: Bulk RNA from unsorted whole blood was used for TCR sequencing, so alpha and beta chains could not be paired. The full study reports these points: VDJdb matching was skewed toward anti-spike CD8 responses, so virus-specific expansions were likely underestimated and private and CD4 specificities were missed.

The study was a case-control design nested within a healthcare worker cohort in London, UK, with weekly nasopharyngeal swab PCR tests and blood sampling. Between 23 and 31 March 2020, the week of the UK lockdown, healthcare workers were enrolled and then followed up weekly for as long as 16 weeks. The library relied on 5' RACE. The instrument given in TCRdb is NextSeq 500. To correct for sequencing error and PCR bias, the TCR library protocol tagged individual cDNA molecules with unique molecular identifiers. Both TCR alpha and beta chains were sequenced, and tight co-correlation was observed between alpha and beta sequence abundances in each sample. The source study handled its data this way. Decombinator V4 was used to perform V gene, J gene and CDR3 annotation of TCR sequences. Expanded TCRs were defined as changing significantly between any two time points under a Poisson model with p below 0.0001. Abundances of TCRs were expressed as counts per million after normalisation to the total number of TCRs sequenced in each sample. VDJdb, accessed 1 November 2021, was searched for CMV, EBV and SARS-CoV-2 annotated TCRs, excluding TCRs annotated for multiple antigens. TCRdb trimmed the raw reads at Q25, called clones with MiXCR and kept productive beta chains. Rows matching on CDR3 protein sequence are summarized as one entry with the most common DNA and genes. The V and J calls and clone size are TCRdb's, not the authors'. For this sample the table gives some 98,000 distinct CDR3 sequences, of which about 11% were detected only once. Of the sample, 4.5% to 5.5% is held by the ten largest clones.

About this clonotype itself: The antigen this receptor binds is unknown. No base qualities exist here, and no much larger clone lies one base off it.

Sequencing used whole blood. The source of this sequence is an adult who was a healthcare worker with PCR-confirmed SARS-CoV-2 infection or an uninfected control (not recorded which).

Here the CDR3 is given as CSARFGGATDTQYF. The DNA is as follows: TGCAGTGCTAGATTCGGGGGAGCCACAGATACGCAGTATTTT. The sequence is built from TRBV20-1 and TRBJ2-3; TRBD2 is a weak D gene call, 6 bases matching. The cysteine opens and the phenylalanine closes a CDR3 of 14 amino acids. The sequence is cut down to CDR3 DNA, 42 bases in frame from base 1. A distance of 11 bases separates the germline ends of V and J, which lose 2 bases and 2 bases respectively. CDR1 and CDR2 are read off the germline V gene (reference sequence) as DFQATT and SNEGSKA.